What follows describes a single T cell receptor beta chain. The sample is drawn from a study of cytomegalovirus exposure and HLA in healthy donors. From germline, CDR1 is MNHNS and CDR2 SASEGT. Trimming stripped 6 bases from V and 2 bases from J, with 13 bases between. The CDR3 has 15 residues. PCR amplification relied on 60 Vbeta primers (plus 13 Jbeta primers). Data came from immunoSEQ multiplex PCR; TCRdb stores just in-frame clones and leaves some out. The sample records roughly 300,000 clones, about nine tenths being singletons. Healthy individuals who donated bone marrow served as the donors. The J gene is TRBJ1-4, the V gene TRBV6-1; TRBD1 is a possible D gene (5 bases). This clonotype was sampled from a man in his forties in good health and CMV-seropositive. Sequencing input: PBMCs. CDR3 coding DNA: TGTGCCAGCAGACCCGGGGGAAGGACTAATGAAAAACTGTTTTTT. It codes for CASRPGGRTNEKLFF.